This T cell receptor (beta chain) came from a study of blood T cell repertoires in COVID-19. Study information: The United States, Italy and Spain supplied acute and convalescent COVID-19 samples.

As processed by the authors: Researchers report that nucleated cell counts were estimated from reference gene primer amplification. The repertoire was sequenced with immunoSEQ multiplex PCR; TCRdb's copy has only in-frame clones and lacks some. The V and J calls and clone size were taken over from that table, and D and trimming were inferred from the DNA. The sample yields 100,000 to 150,000 clones, 84% seen once. This CDR3 is built from 13 residues. The ends lost 2 bases at V and 11 bases at J; junction bases unmatched: 7. Germline CDR1 SEHNR, CDR2 FQNEAQ (reference sequence). Enrollees, about 18 to 90 years old, lived in 24 US areas. Assignment of participants to cohorts was predicated upon participant-reported clinical history.

The rearrangement links TRBV7-9 to TRBJ1-1, with 8 positions matching TRBD1. The sequenced sample consisted of PBMCs or T cells enriched from blood (not recorded which). This receptor was obtained from a man aged 35 to 55 with acute COVID-19. In nucleotides, the CDR3 is TGTGCCAGCAGCTTAACAGGGGGAGAGGGCGCTTTCTTT. Translated: CASSLTGGEGAFF.